What follows describes a single T cell receptor beta chain. The sample comes from a study of blood T cell repertoires in COVID-19. Study-wide context: Researchers got acute and convalescent COVID-19 samples from the United States, Italy and Spain.

The CDR3 length is 14 residues. Trimming stripped 0 bases from V and 1 base from J, with 7 bases between. Germline V gene lookup returns CDR1 SGDLS and CDR2 YYNGEE. Original processing notes: Nucleated cell number was recorded as an estimate derived from reference gene primer amplification. Repertoires were generated with immunoSEQ multiplex PCR, while TCRdb's copy carries only in-frame clones and drops some. Clone size and V and J calls were adopted from that table, with D and trimming inferred from the DNA. The sample includes about 230,000 clones, approximately 80% of them seen just once. The sequencing sample was made of peripheral blood. This sequence originates from a man aged 40-49 years who had recovered from COVID-19. The V and J genes are TRBV9 and TRBJ2-5; D uncertain. CDR3 amino acids: CASSVDGSQETQYF. CDR3 sequence (DNA): TGTGCCAGCAGCGTAGATGGCTCCCAAGAGACCCAGTACTTC.